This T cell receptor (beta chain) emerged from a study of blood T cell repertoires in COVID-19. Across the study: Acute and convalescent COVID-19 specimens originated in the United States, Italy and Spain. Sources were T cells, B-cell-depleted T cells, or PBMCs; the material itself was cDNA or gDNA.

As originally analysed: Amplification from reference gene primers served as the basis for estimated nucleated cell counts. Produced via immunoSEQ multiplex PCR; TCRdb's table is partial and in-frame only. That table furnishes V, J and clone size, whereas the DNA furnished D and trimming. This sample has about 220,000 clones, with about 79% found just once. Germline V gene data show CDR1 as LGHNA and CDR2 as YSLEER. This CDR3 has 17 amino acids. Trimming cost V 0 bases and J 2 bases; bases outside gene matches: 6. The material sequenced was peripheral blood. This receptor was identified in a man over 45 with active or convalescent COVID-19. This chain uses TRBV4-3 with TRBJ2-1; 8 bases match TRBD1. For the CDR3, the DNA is TGCGCCAGCAGCCAAGATGTCAGGGGGCCCCCCTACAATGAGCAGTTCTTC. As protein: CASSQDVRGPPYNEQFF.